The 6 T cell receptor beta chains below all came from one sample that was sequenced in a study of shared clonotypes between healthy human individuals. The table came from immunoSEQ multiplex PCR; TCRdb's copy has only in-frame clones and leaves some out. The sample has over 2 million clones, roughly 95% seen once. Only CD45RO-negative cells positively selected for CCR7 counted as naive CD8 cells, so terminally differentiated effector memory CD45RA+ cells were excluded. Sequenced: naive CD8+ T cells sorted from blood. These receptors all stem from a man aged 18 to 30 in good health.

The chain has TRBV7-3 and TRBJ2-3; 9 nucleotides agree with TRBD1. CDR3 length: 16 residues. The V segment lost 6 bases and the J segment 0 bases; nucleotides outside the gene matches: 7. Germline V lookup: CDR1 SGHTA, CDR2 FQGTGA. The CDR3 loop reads CASSSRQGGSTDTQYF. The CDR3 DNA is TGTGCCAGCAGTTCACGACAGGGGGGGAGCACAGATACGCAGTATTTT.

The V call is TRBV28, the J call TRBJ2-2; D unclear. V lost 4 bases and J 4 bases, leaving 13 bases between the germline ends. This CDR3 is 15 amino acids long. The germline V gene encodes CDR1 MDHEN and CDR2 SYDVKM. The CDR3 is CASSSSVAFTGELFF. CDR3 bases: TGTGCCAGCAGTTCAAGCGTAGCCTTCACCGGGGAGCTGTTTTTT.

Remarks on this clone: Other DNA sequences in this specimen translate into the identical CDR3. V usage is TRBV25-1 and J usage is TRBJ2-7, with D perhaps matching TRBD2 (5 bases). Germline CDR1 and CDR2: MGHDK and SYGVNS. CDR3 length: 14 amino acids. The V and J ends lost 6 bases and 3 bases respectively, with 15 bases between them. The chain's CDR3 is CASSEPNRDYEQYF. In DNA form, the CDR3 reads TGTGCCAGCAGCGAACCAAACCGGGACTACGAGCAGTACTTC.

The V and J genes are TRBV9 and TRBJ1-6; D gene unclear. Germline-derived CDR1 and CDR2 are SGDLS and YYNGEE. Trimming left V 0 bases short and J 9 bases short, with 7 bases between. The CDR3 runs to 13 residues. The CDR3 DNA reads TGTGCCAGCAGCGTAGGAGAACCTTCACCCCTCCACTTT. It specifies CASSVGEPSPLHF.

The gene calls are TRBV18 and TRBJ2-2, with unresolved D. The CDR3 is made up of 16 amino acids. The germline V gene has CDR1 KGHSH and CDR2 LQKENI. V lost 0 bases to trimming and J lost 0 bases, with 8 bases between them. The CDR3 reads CASSPPSSPNTGELFF. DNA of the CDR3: TGTGCCAGCTCACCACCGTCGAGCCCGAACACCGGGGAGCTGTTTTTT.

The CDR3 region is CASSPLAGGDTQYF. CDR3 sequence (DNA): TGCGCCAGCAGCCCTCTAGCGGGAGGGGATACGCAGTATTTT. The chain combines TRBV5-1 with TRBJ2-3; TRBD2 aligns across 12 bases. This CDR3 is built from 14 residues. Germline CDR1 is SGHRS and CDR2 is YFSETQ. Trimming at V came to 4 bases and at J to 6 bases, leaving 3 bases not matched to a gene.